This T cell receptor (beta chain) was captured in a study of CD4 and CD8 cells across lung adenocarcinoma regions. The CDR3 consists of 14 residues. Per germline, CDR1 MNHNS and CDR2 SASEGT. TCRdb itself ran the PCR reads through MiXCR, one entry per CDR3 protein. The data show fewer than 30,000 distinct CDR3 sequences, with 50% to 55% seen just once and approximately 45% held by the top ten. Sample: CD8+ T cells from the center of a lung tumor. The chain links TRBV6-1 to TRBJ2-3; TRBD2 agrees at 8 bases. TRBJ2-7 matches the DNA end more closely, so the J call is doubtful. The TCR originated in a male donor with lung adenocarcinoma. The CD4 and CD8 labels of this study may be unreliable. CDR3 coding DNA: TGTGCGGGCAGCCGGGCGGGAGGCCCAGATACGCAGTACTTC. It codes for CAGSRAGGPDTQYF.